This TCR beta chain was captured in a study of T cell responses to AZD1222 COVID-19 vaccine. Overall study findings and caveats: Two AZD1222 administrations were followed by greater Spike-specific TCR breadth and depth. There were repertoire samples only from the period after the peak T cell response. Donors skewed white British and female; clonal diversity was possibly underestimated.

Data came from immunoSEQ multiplex PCR; TCRdb stores just in-frame clones and leaves some out. The data show around 140,000 clones, over 90% seen once. To note about this clone: Its specificity is unknown.

The sample in question was peripheral blood, obtained on day 0 of AZD1222 vaccination. The clonotype originates from an adult in good health.

The CDR3 loop is CASSQNKRKNTEAFF. The CDR3 bases are TGCGCCAGCAGCCAGAACAAACGCAAGAACACTGAAGCTTTCTTT. The chain has TRBV4-3 and TRBJ1-1; D is undetermined. Germline lookup yields CDR1 LGHNA and CDR2 YSLEER. This CDR3 is 15 amino acids long. Trimming took off 3 bases at V and 1 base at J, with 12 bases between the two ends.